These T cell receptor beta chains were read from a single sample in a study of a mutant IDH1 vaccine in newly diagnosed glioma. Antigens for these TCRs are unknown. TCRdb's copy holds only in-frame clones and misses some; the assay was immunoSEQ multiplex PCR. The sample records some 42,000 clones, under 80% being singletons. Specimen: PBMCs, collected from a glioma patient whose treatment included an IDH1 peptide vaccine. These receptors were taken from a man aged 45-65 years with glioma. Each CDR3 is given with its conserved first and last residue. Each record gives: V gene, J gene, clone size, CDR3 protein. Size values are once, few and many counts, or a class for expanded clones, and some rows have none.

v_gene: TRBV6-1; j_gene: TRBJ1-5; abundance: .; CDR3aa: CASSVDIDPYSNQPQHF
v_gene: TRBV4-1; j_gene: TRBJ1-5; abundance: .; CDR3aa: CASSQRQETYNQPQHF
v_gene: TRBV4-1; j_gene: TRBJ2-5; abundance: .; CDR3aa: CASSQDQGGYETQYF
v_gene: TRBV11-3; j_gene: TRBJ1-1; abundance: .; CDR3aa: CASSPRTGMSTEAFF
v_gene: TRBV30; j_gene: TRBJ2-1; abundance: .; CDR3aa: CAWRWTGSNEQFF
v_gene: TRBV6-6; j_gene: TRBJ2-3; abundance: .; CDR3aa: CASSYKTGSTDTQYF
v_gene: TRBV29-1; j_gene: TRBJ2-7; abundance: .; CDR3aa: CSAYLRGSNEQYF
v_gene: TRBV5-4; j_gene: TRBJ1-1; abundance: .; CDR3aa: CASRGDYKSAEAFF
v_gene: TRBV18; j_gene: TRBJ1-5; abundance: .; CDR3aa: CASSPQRAERGQPQHF
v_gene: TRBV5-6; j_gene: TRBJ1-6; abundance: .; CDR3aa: CASSFGDSPLHF
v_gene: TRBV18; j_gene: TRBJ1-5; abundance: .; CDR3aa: CASSVTESGGNQPQHF
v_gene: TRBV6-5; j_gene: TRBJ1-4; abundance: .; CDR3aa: CASSYRTANEKLFF
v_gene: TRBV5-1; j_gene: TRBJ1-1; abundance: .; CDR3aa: CASRPRTGGSAEAFF
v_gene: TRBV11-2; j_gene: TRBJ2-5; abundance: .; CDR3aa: CASSLVRAGETQYF
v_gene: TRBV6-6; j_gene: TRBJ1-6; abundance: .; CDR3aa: CASSYSSGSDSPLHF
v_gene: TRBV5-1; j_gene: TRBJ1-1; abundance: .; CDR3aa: CASSLASGNTEAFF
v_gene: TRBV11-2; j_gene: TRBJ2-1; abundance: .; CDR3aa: CASSREPASYNEQFF
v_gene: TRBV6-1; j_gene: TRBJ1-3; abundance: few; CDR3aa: CASSASGNTIYF
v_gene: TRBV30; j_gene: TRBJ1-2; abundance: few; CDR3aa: CAWSVRVGTNYGYTF
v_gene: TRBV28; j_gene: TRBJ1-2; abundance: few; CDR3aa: CASRGQGRNYGYTF
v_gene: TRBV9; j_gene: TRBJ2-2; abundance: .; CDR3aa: CASSVGTVNTGELFF
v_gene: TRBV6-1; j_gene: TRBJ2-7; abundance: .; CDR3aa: CASSVDRSRYEQYF
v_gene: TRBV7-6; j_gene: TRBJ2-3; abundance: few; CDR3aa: CASSPLGTSGVTQYF
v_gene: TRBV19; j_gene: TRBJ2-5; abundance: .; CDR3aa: CASSMGPGYQETQYF
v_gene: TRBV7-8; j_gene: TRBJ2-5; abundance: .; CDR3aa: CASSSRRDRRTSQETQYF
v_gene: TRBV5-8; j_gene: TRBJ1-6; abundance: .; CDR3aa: CAMGDASYNSPLHF
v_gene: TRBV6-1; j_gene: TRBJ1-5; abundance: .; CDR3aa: CASSAAGSNQPQHF
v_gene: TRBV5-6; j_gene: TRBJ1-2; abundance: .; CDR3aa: CASSVGQGSYGYTF
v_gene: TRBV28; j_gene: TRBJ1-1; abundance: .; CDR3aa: CASSSPHRGRDEAFF
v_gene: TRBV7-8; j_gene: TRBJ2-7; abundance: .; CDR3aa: CASSDRDKETDEQYF
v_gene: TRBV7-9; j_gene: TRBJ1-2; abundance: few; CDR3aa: CASSSAESIGYTF
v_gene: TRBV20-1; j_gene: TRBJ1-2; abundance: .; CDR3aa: CSASDYGYTF
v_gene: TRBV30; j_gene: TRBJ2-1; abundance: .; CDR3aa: CAYSRGYNEQFF
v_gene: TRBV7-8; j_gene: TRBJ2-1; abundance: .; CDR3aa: CASSLDRRQGTDEQFF
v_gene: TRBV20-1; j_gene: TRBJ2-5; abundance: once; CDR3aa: CSALGETQYF
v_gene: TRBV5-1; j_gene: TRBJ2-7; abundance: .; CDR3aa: CASSSGTGALYEQYF
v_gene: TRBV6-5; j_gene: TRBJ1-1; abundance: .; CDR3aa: CASSYSYRNTEAFF
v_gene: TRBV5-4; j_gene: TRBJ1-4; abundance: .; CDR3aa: CASSLAGQGNEKLFF
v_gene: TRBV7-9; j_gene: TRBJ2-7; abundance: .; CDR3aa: CASSLTGGSYEQYF
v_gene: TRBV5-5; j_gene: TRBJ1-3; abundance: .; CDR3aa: CASSRGGSGNTIYF